Listed below are T cell receptor beta chains from one sample, sequenced in a study of T cell responses to AZD1222 COVID-19 vaccine. Using immunoSEQ multiplex PCR, the repertoire was profiled, and TCRdb retains in-frame clones only, with some absent. The data hold approximately 160,000 clones, with approximately 90% observed a single time. The starting material was peripheral blood, obtained on day 0 of AZD1222 vaccination. The receptors come from an adult in good health. Both conserved end residues are part of each CDR3. The order of the fields is D gene, clone size, J gene, V gene, CDR3 protein, CDR3 DNA. The D gene is left open where the match is weak. Expanded clones are given a class, and other clones once, few, many or no size at all.

>TRBD2|-|TRBJ2-5|TRBV12-5
CASGLALAGGPQETQYF
TGTGCTAGTGGTTTGGCCCTAGCGGGAGGGCCACAAGAGACCCAGTACTTC
>-|-|TRBJ2-5|TRBV20-1
CSARVRGDQYF
TGCAGTGCTAGGGTTCGTGGGGACCAGTACTTC
>TRBD1|-|TRBJ1-6|TRBV6-6
CASSRQGISYNSPLHF
TGTGCCAGCAGTAGACAGGGAATCTCCTATAATTCACCCCTCCACTTT
>-|-|TRBJ1-5|TRBV14
CASSQDGKTVTNQPQHF
TGTGCCAGCAGCCAAGACGGGAAGACTGTCACAAATCAGCCCCAGCATTTT
>-|-|TRBJ1-6|TRBV30
CAINPSSYNSPLHF
TGTGCCATAAATCCGAGCTCCTATAATTCACCCCTCCACTTT
>-|-|TRBJ2-7|TRBV14
CASSQDRAVSYEQYF
TGTGCCAGCAGCCAAGATAGAGCGGTCTCCTACGAGCAGTACTTC
>TRBD2|-|TRBJ2-1|TRBV14
CASSQDSGSQYNEQFF
TGTGCCAGCAGCCAGGATAGCGGGAGTCAGTACAATGAGCAGTTCTTC
>-|-|TRBJ1-3|TRBV6-5
CATTTSGNTIYF
TGTGCCACCACAACCTCTGGAAACACCATATATTTT
>-|-|TRBJ2-7|TRBV5-5
CASSSSTKTYEQYF
TGTGCCAGCAGCTCCAGCACGAAAACCTACGAGCAGTACTTC
>-|once|TRBJ2-7|TRBV3-1/TRBV3-2
CASSPRPFGSYEQYF
TGTGCCAGCAGCCCTCGGCCGTTCGGGTCCTACGAGCAGTACTTC
>TRBD1|-|TRBJ2-7|TRBV18
CASSHIGDRGIYEQYF
TGTGCCAGCTCACACATAGGGGACAGAGGGATCTACGAGCAGTACTTC
>-|-|TRBJ1-4|TRBV6-5
CASSNGGGKLFF
TGTGCCAGCAGTAACGGGGGGGGAAAACTGTTTTTT
>-|-|TRBJ2-7|TRBV30
CAWSNRAYEQYF
TGTGCCTGGAGTAACAGGGCCTACGAGCAGTACTTC
>-|-|TRBJ1-1|TRBV9
CASSVRGVSDTEAFF
TGTGCCAGCAGCGTAAGAGGGGTGTCGGACACTGAAGCTTTCTTT